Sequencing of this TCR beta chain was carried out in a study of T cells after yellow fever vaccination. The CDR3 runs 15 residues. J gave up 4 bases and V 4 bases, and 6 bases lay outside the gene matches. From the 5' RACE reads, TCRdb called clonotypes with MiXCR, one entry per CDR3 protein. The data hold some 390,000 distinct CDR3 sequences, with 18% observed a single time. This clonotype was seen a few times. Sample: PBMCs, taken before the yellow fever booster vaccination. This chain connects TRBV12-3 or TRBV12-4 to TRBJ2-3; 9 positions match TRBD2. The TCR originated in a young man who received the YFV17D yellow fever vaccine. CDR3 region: CASSYGGGAADTQYF. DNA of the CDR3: TGTGCCAGCAGTTACGGCGGGGGGGCCGCAGATACGCAGTATTTT.